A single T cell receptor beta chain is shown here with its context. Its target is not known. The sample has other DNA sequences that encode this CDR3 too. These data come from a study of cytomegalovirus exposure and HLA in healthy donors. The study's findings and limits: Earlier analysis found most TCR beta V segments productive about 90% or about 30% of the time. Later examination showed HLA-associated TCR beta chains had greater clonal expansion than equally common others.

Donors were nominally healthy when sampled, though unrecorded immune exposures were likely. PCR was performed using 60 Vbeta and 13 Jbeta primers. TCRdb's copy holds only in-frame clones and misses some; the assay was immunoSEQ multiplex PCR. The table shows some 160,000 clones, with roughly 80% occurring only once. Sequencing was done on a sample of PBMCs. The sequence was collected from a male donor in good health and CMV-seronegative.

The CDR3 loop reads CSVGTGEAYEQYF. CDR3 DNA: TGCAGCGTAGGGACAGGGGAGGCCTACGAGCAGTACTTC. The chain couples TRBV29-1 to TRBJ2-7; 10 bases line up with TRBD1. Germline lookup yields CDR1 SQVTM and CDR2 ANQGSEA. This CDR3 region has 13 residues. V lost 6 bases and J lost 2; bases outside the gene matches: 4.